The 19 T cell receptor beta chains in this list originate from one sample, sequenced in a study of blood T cell repertoires in COVID-19. Measured with immunoSEQ multiplex PCR; TCRdb has only the in-frame clones, and not every one. The profile shows roughly 320,000 clones, approximately 90% of them singletons. The sample consisted of PBMCs or T cells enriched from blood (not recorded which). These receptors came from a woman aged 25-40 years who had been exposed to COVID-19.

In DNA, the CDR3 is TGTGCCAGCAGCCCCGGGGACGGGGGGGGCACAGATACGCAGTATTTT. It encodes CASSPGDGGGTDTQYF. The gene calls are TRBV7-9 and TRBJ2-3; 8 nucleotides align to TRBD2. This CDR3 contains 16 residues. Trimming at V came to 5 bases and at J to 1 base, leaving 8 bases not matched to a gene. The germline V gene has CDR1 SEHNR and CDR2 FQNEAQ (reference sequence).

This clone was counted a single time. The genes are TRBV4-3 and TRBJ2-1; a weak D match, TRBD2 (6 bases). V was shortened by 0 bases and J by 8 bases, with 17 bases between the two germline ends. The CDR3 spans 16 residues. Germline V gene data show CDR1 as LGHNA and CDR2 as YSLEER. CDR3 amino acids: CASSQDLPGVSDEQFF. The CDR3 DNA reads TGCGCCAGCAGCCAAGATCTTCCGGGAGTGAGCGATGAGCAGTTCTTC.

The V and J genes are TRBV2 and TRBJ1-2, with no clear D. V was shortened by 2 bases and J by 2 bases, with 12 bases between the two germline ends. Germline V gene sequence: CDR1 SNHLY, CDR2 FYNNEI. The CDR3 contains 15 residues. Here the CDR3 DNA reads TGTGCCAGCAGTGAACCCCGACTACGGAACTATGGCTACACCTTC. Encoded protein: CASSEPRLRNYGYTF.

The gene calls are TRBV6-5 and TRBJ1-5; D gene unclear. Germline values: CDR1 MNHEY, CDR2 SVGAGI. The length of the CDR3 is 15 residues. V was trimmed by 6 bases and J by 2 bases, leaving 14 bases between them. CDR3: CASSIDIGGNQPQHF. CDR3 DNA: TGTGCCAGCAGCATAGATATCGGAGGCAATCAGCCCCAGCATTTT.

This clone came up many times. The rearrangement links TRBV7-8 to TRBJ2-7; TRBD1 aligns across 11 bases. CDR3 length: 16 residues. V shed 1 base, J shed 3 bases, and the junction held 5 bases outside the gene matches. Germline CDR1 SGHVS, CDR2 FQNEAQ. The DNA for the CDR3 is TGTGCCAGCAGCTTAGGCAGGGACAGGGGGATCTACGAGCAGTACTTC. This gives the protein CASSLGRDRGIYEQYF.

This clone was seen a single time. The rearrangement uses TRBV10-3 and TRBJ1-1; the match to TRBD1 covers 7 bases. Germline values: CDR1 ENHRY, CDR2 SYGVKD. The CDR3 is 16 amino acids. V shed 6 bases and J 4 bases; nucleotides not matched to a gene: 14. CDR3 in DNA: TGTGCCATCAGACAACGGGACAGAGGCCCCCTCACTGAAGCTTTCTTT. This translates into CAIRQRDRGPLTEAFF.

The chain recombines TRBV3-1 (or the pseudogene TRBV3-2) with TRBJ1-3; D gene ambiguous. Germline V gives CDR1 LGHDT, CDR2 YNNKEL (reference sequence). The CDR3 length is 14 residues. Trimming shortened V by 1 base and J by 5 bases, and 9 bases separated the two germline ends. CDR3 DNA: TGTGCCAGCAGCCAAGTGGACTCCCGAAACACCATATATTTT. Protein: CASSQVDSRNTIYF.

The J gene is TRBJ1-1, the V gene TRBV5-1, with TRBD1 matching 9 bases. V lost 2 bases and J lost 4; bases outside the gene matches: 3. Germline CDR1 SGHRS, CDR2 YFSETQ. This CDR3 is built from 14 residues. CDR3 amino acids: CASSFQDRGTEAFF. The CDR3 nucleotides read TGCGCCAGCAGCTTCCAGGACAGGGGCACTGAAGCTTTCTTT.

This chain links TRBV7-9 with TRBJ2-5; 15 bases fit TRBD2. Per the germline V gene, CDR1 is SEHNR and CDR2 is FQNEAQ (reference sequence). Losses at the gene ends were 6 bases for V and 4 bases for J; bases not matched to a gene: 9. The CDR3 runs to 17 residues. CDR3 bases: TGTGCCAGCAGTTCAGACGGGACTAGCGGGGGGCGAGAGACCCAGTACTTC. Amino acid sequence: CASSSDGTSGGRETQYF.

The chain employs TRBV7-2 and TRBJ2-7, with 9 bases lining up with TRBD2. With V trimmed by 1 base and J by 4 bases, 11 bases remained unmatched. CDR3 length: 17 amino acids. CDR1 and CDR2 from the germline V gene are SGHTA and FQGNSA. CDR3 DNA sequence: TGTGCCAGCAGCTTAGGCGGGGGGGCAGTCCCGAGTTACGAGCAGTACTTC. Encoded protein: CASSLGGGAVPSYEQYF.

The rearrangement joins TRBV4-1 to TRBJ2-1, with a weak D call TRBD2 (6 bases). Looked up from germline, CDR1 is MGHRA and CDR2 is YSYEKL. V was shortened by 4 bases and J by 5 bases, with 21 bases between the two germline ends. This CDR3 has 17 residues. CDR3 coding DNA: TGCGCCAGCAGCCCCATAATTCGTAGCGGAACCAACAATGAGCAGTTCTTC. Translating it yields CASSPIIRSGTNNEQFF.

The chain combines TRBV25-1 with TRBJ1-2, with 8 bases matching TRBD1. The CDR3 has 14 residues. Germline V CDR1 and CDR2: MGHDK, SYGVNS. The junction had 5 bases not matched to a gene; V was cut back by 4 bases and J by 4 bases. CDR3: CASSVRGQGYGYTF. CDR3 bases: TGTGCCAGCAGTGTCAGGGGGCAAGGCTATGGCTACACCTTC.

J is TRBJ1-2 and V is TRBV14; D is perhaps TRBD1 (6 bases). The ends were cut back, 4 bases at V and 5 bases at J, with 26 bases in the middle. CDR1 is SGHDN and CDR2 is FVKESK in the germline V gene. The CDR3 totals 18 residues. CDR3 residues: CASSPQPHGKGVGYGYTF. DNA for the CDR3: TGTGCCAGCAGCCCTCAACCTCACGGGAAGGGGGTTGGGTATGGCTACACCTTC.

The chain links TRBV13 to TRBJ1-4, with TRBD1 identical over 9 bases. V dropped 4 bases and J dropped 6; count of bases not matched to a gene: 12. CDR3 length: 17 residues. Germline lookup yields CDR1 PRHDT and CDR2 FYEKMQ (reference sequence). The CDR3 sequence: CASSSWTGAQRDEKLFF. In DNA, the CDR3 is TGTGCCAGCAGCTCATGGACAGGGGCTCAACGGGATGAAAAACTGTTTTTT.

The chain carries TRBV19 and TRBJ2-3; 9 bases line up with TRBD2. The CDR3 totals 15 residues. The germline V gene encodes CDR1 LNHDA and CDR2 SQIVND (reference sequence). The V gene end was trimmed by 9 bases and the J gene end by 4 bases; junction bases not matched to a gene: 11. The DNA for the CDR3 is TGTGCCAGCGACCCCGGGACTAGCAGTTCAGATACGCAGTATTTT. This gives the protein CASDPGTSSSDTQYF.

The chain joins TRBV13 to TRBJ2-6, with D possibly being TRBD2 (7 bases). Trimming cost V 5 bases and J 2 bases, with 22 bases left between them. This CDR3 is 19 amino acids long. Germline CDR1 is PRHDT and CDR2 is FYEKMQ (reference sequence). Here the CDR3 DNA reads TGTGCCAGCAGCACAGCCTCGGGGAGGGGGGATCCTGGGGCCAACGTCCTGACTTTC. Residues: CASSTASGRGDPGANVLTF.

This rearrangement joins TRBV4-1 to TRBJ1-2; tentative D call: TRBD1 (6 bases). Trimming cost V 4 bases and J 6 bases, with 15 bases left between them. Germline V gene data show CDR1 as MGHRA and CDR2 as YSYEKL. The CDR3 extends over 14 amino acids. CDR3 residues: CASSPRGALHGYTF. The CDR3 DNA reads as TGCGCCAGCAGCCCACGGGGGGCCTTACATGGCTACACCTTC.

The chain uses TRBV2 and TRBJ1-2, with D possibly TRBD1 on 6 matching bases. Germline V gives CDR1 SNHLY, CDR2 FYNNEI. Trimming shortened V by 6 bases and J by 4 bases, and 9 bases separated the two germline ends. The CDR3 totals 12 residues. CDR3 nucleotides: TGTGCCAGCAGGGACAGCTTCTATGGCTACACCTTC. Its translation is CASRDSFYGYTF.

This chain's CDR3 is CASSELAGGYEQYF. In nucleotides, the CDR3 is TGTGCCAGCAGTGAACTAGCGGGGGGGTACGAGCAGTACTTC. The chain uses TRBV2 and TRBJ2-7; TRBD2 matches at 12 bases. V lost 2 bases to trimming and J lost 4 bases; unmatched junction nucleotides: 0. The germline V gene has CDR1 SNHLY and CDR2 FYNNEI. The CDR3 loop spans 14 amino acids.